The 26 T cell receptor beta chains below come from one sample, sequenced in a study of T cell responses to AZD1222 COVID-19 vaccine. The protocol was immunoSEQ multiplex PCR, while the TCRdb copy is restricted to in-frame clones and leaves out a portion. The sample has fewer than 100,000 clones; around 91% are singletons. The specimen was peripheral blood, collected on day 0 of AZD1222 vaccination. The source is an adult in good health.

This chain's CDR3 is CASSQDLGGNEQFF. The CDR3, as DNA: TGCGCCAGCAGCCAAGATCTCGGGGGGAATGAGCAGTTCTTC. This rearrangement joins TRBV4-3 to TRBJ2-1, with 7 nucleotides matching TRBD2. Germline V gene data show CDR1 as LGHNA and CDR2 as YSLEER. This CDR3 spans 14 amino acids. With 0 bases clipped from V and 7 bases from J, the junction kept 3 bases outside the gene matches.

The CDR3 spells CASSLWKGAPEAFF. DNA for the CDR3: TGTGCCAGCAGCTTGTGGAAAGGGGCCCCTGAAGCTTTCTTT. This sequence joins TRBV5-4 and TRBJ1-1, with D tentatively TRBD1 (5 bases). From germline, CDR1 is SGHNT and CDR2 YYREEE (reference sequence). The CDR3 has 14 amino acids. V gave up 1 base and J gave up 6 bases, with 13 bases separating them. Full variable domain (outside the CDR3, taken from reference TRBV5-4 and TRBJ1-1): ETGVTQSPTHLIKTRGQQVTLRCSSQSGHNTVSWYQQALGQGPQFIFQYYREEENGRGNFPPRFSGLQFPNYSSELNVNALELDDSALYLCASSLWKGAPEAFFGQGTRLTVV.

This clone was counted a few times. The chain is built from TRBV7-8 and TRBJ1-5; 7 bases line up with TRBD1. Losses at the gene ends were 3 bases for V and 8 bases for J; bases not matched to a gene: 7. Germline CDR1 reads SGHVS; CDR2 reads FQNEAQ. The CDR3 covers 14 residues. DNA of the CDR3: TGTGCCAGCAGCTTTTTACAGGGGCAGGAGCCCCAGCATTTT. Amino acid sequence: CASSFLQGQEPQHF.

The chain is built from TRBV7-3 and TRBJ1-2, with 8 bases matching TRBD1. CDR3 length: 16 amino acids. Germline loops: CDR1 SGHTA, CDR2 FQGTGA. The trim removed 5 bases at V and 7 bases at J, leaving 15 bases unmatched. The CDR3 DNA is TGTGCCAGCAGCCCAAGCCCCCACAGGGGGGAAGCTGGCTACACCTTC. This translates into CASSPSPHRGEAGYTF.

This clone has a single count. V usage is TRBV7-2 and J usage is TRBJ2-7; TRBD1 matches at 9 bases. Looked up from germline, CDR1 is SGHTA and CDR2 is FQGNSA. This CDR3 is built from 16 residues. Germline trimming cut 4 bases from V and 3 bases from J; bases unmatched to any gene: 10. The CDR3 DNA reads TGTGCCAGCAGCTCAACTGGGACAGGGTTCGGCTACGAGCAGTACTTC. Its protein product is CASSSTGTGFGYEQYF. The variable domain in full, completed from reference TRBV7-2 and TRBJ2-7, reads GAGVSQSPSNKVTEKGKDVELRCDPISGHTALYWYRQSLGQGLEFLIYFQGNSAPDKSGLPSDRFSAERTGGSVSTLTIQRTQQEDSAVYLCASSSTGTGFGYEQYFGPGTRLTVT.

The CDR3 bases are TGTGCCAGCAAAGGGGCGGACCCACAGGGGGGGCAGTTCTTC. It translates to CASKGADPQGGQFF. The chain uses TRBV9 and TRBJ2-1; TRBD1 matches at 8 bases. V was clipped by 6 bases and J by 12 bases; unmatched bases: 14. This CDR3 has 14 residues. In germline, CDR1 is SGDLS, CDR2 YYNGEE.

This clone was seen once. DNA for the CDR3: TGTGCCAGCTTGGGACTAGCGGGGGAGAGCTCCTACAATGAGCAGTTCTTC. Its translation is CASLGLAGESSYNEQFF. The rearrangement joins TRBV25-1 to TRBJ2-1; 14 bases match TRBD2. Germline trimming cut 8 bases from V and 0 bases from J; bases unmatched to any gene: 6. The CDR3 is 17 amino acids. Germline CDR1 MGHDK, CDR2 SYGVNS.

The chain carries TRBV5-1 and TRBJ2-2, with 16 bases matching TRBD2. The CDR3 runs to 19 residues. V shed 3 bases and J 3 bases; nucleotides not matched to a gene: 8. Per germline, CDR1 SGHRS and CDR2 YFSETQ. CDR3 nucleotide sequence: TGCGCCAGCAGCTCCACCGGGACTAGCGGGGGGGCCGACACCGGGGAGCTGTTTTTT. The encoded protein is CASSSTGTSGGADTGELFF. Full variable domain (rest looked up from reference TRBV5-1 and TRBJ2-2): KAGVTQTPRYLIKTRGQQVTLSCSPISGHRSVSWYQQTPGQGLQFLFEYFSETQRNKGNFPGRFSGRQFSNSRSEMNVSTLELGDSALYLCASSSTGTSGGADTGELFFGEGSRLTVL.

The chain combines TRBV27 with TRBJ1-6, with D maybe TRBD1 (5 bases). Germline lookup yields CDR1 MNHEY and CDR2 SMNVEV (reference sequence). V was shortened by 5 bases and J by 3 bases, with 11 bases between the two germline ends. The CDR3 consists of 15 residues. The CDR3 sequence: CASSLGTLYNSPLHF. The CDR3 region has the DNA TGTGCCAGCAGTCTGGGGACCCTCTATAATTCACCCCTCCACTTT.

CDR3 nucleotide sequence: TGTGCCATCAGTGAGTCCGGAAGGGAGAACACTGAAGCTTTCTTT. Translated, it gives CAISESGRENTEAFF. This chain connects TRBV10-3 to TRBJ1-1, with D hard to call. This CDR3 spans 15 amino acids. Per the germline V gene, CDR1 is ENHRY and CDR2 is SYGVKD. The germline V and J ends were trimmed by 0 bases and 1 base, with 9 bases remaining between them.

The chain combines TRBV7-3 with TRBJ2-2; 7 bases match TRBD1. Germline loops: CDR1 SGHTA, CDR2 FQGTGA. This CDR3 has 13 amino acids. J gave up 5 bases and V 5 bases, and 2 bases lay outside the gene matches. CDR3 residues: CASSQQGTGELFF. CDR3 sequence (DNA): TGTGCCAGCAGCCAACAGGGGACCGGGGAGCTGTTTTTT.

This chain connects TRBV3-1 (or the pseudogene TRBV3-2) to TRBJ1-1; a weak D match, TRBD1 (5 bases). The CDR3 runs 13 residues. Trimming pared 6 bases from V and 3 bases from J, leaving 11 bases between. CDR1 LGHDT and CDR2 YNNKEL come from the germline V gene (reference sequence). The CDR3 DNA follows: TGTGCCAGCAGACCTTGGGGGGACACTGAAGCTTTCTTT. Amino acids: CASRPWGDTEAFF.

The chain joins TRBV10-2 to TRBJ1-1; D is perhaps TRBD1 (6 bases). There are 16 residues in the CDR3. V lost 0 bases, J lost 6 bases, and 17 bases lay in between. Germline V gene data show CDR1 as WSHSY and CDR2 as SAAADI. CDR3 in amino acids: CASSESVYRVSAEAFF. The DNA for the CDR3 is TGCGCCAGCAGTGAGTCAGTGTACAGGGTATCTGCTGAAGCTTTCTTT.

The chain links TRBV30 to TRBJ2-7, with D perhaps being TRBD1 or TRBD2 (6 bases each). CDR1 is GTSNPN, CDR2 SVGIG, per germline (reference sequence). With 3 bases removed from V and 2 bases from J, the gap between germline ends came to 11 bases. This CDR3 spans 13 amino acids. CDR3 amino acids: CAWSLGGPYEQYF. CDR3 DNA sequence: TGTGCCTGGAGCCTGGGGGGCCCCTACGAGCAGTACTTC.

CDR3 protein: CASTEMGGTEAFF. In DNA form, the CDR3 reads TGTGCCAGCACTGAGATGGGAGGGACTGAAGCTTTCTTT. This chain joins TRBV3-1 (or the pseudogene TRBV3-2) and TRBJ1-1; D gene uncertain. V was clipped by 7 bases and J by 5 bases, with 14 bases between them. CDR1 and CDR2 (germline): LGHDT, YNNKEL (reference sequence). The CDR3 covers 13 residues.

The gene calls are TRBV19 and TRBJ2-3, with a possible D match to TRBD1 (6 bases). The germline V gene encodes CDR1 LNHDA and CDR2 SQIVND (reference sequence). This CDR3 has 15 residues. V shed 5 bases and J shed 5 bases, with 17 bases lying between them. The CDR3 coding sequence is TGTGCCAGTAGTGGACAGAGCTTAAGAGAAGATACGCAGTATTTT. This sequence encodes CASSGQSLREDTQYF. The full variable domain, completed using reference TRBV19 and TRBJ2-3, is DGGITQSPKYLFRKEGQNVTLSCEQNLNHDAMYWYRQDPGQGLRLIYYSQIVNDFQKGDIAEGYSVSREKKESFPLTVTSAQKNPTAFYLCASSGQSLREDTQYFGPGTRLTVL.

This clone was detected a few times. CDR3 in DNA: TGTGCCAGTAGTATCAACAGGAGGCCTAACTATGGCTACACCTTC. Protein: CASSINRRPNYGYTF. The rearrangement joins TRBV19 to TRBJ1-2; possibly TRBD1 for D (5 bases). The V end was cut by 3 bases, the J end by 0 bases, with 11 bases between. CDR1 and CDR2 (germline): LNHDA, SQIVND (reference sequence). The CDR3 extends over 15 amino acids.

The genes are TRBV5-1 and TRBJ2-2, with 7 positions matching TRBD2. Germline CDR1 is SGHRS and CDR2 is YFSETQ. This CDR3 spans 15 amino acids. The V segment lost 6 bases and the J segment 3 bases; nucleotides outside the gene matches: 8. CDR3 nucleotides: TGCGCCAGCAAGTTGACTAGCATGTACACCGGGGAGCTGTTTTTT. Translation gives CASKLTSMYTGELFF.

The CDR3 bases are TGTGCCATCCCGGCCCGTCCCGGCGAGCAGTACTTC. The encoded protein is CAIPARPGEQYF. The gene calls are TRBV9 and TRBJ2-7; D is ambiguous. The CDR3 length is 12 residues. The V gene lost 9 bases and the J gene lost 6 bases, with 16 bases spanning the gap. The germline V gene encodes CDR1 SGDLS and CDR2 YYNGEE. Drawing the rest from reference TRBV9 and TRBJ2-7, the complete variable domain is DSGVTQTPKHLITATGQRVTLRCSPRSGDLSVYWYQQSLDQGLQFLIQYYNGEERAKGNILERFSAQQFPDLHSELNLSSLELGDSALYFCAIPARPGEQYFGPGTRLTVT.

This chain connects TRBV7-2 to TRBJ1-5; TRBD1 matches at 7 bases. Trimming removed 5 bases from V and 7 bases from J; junction bases left unmatched: 14. Germline V gene sequence: CDR1 SGHTA, CDR2 FQGNSA. The CDR3 contains 16 residues. DNA of the CDR3: TGTGCCAGCAGCCCCACTCTTCTCGTCAGGGGGCAGCCCCAGCATTTT. Protein product: CASSPTLLVRGQPQHF.

The V and J genes are TRBV14 and TRBJ1-3; tentatively, D is TRBD1 (5 bases). Germline assignment: CDR1 SGHDN and CDR2 FVKESK. Trimming shortened V by 1 base and J by 9 bases, and 16 bases separated the two germline ends. This CDR3 is 15 amino acids long. For the CDR3, the DNA is TGTGCCAGCAGCCAAGGGTTTGGGGGATCGGCCACCATATATTTT. Amino acid sequence: CASSQGFGGSATIYF.

V usage is TRBV5-1 and J usage is TRBJ1-1; perhaps TRBD1 as D (5 bases). Trimming took 4 bases from V and 6 from J, leaving 13 bases between them. CDR3 size: 13 residues. Germline CDR1 SGHRS, CDR2 YFSETQ. The CDR3 DNA sequence: TGCGCCAGCAGCACCGGGGCGGGGCCTGAAGCTTTCTTT. Protein sequence: CASSTGAGPEAFF. Full variable domain (remainder filled in from reference TRBV5-1 and TRBJ1-1): KAGVTQTPRYLIKTRGQQVTLSCSPISGHRSVSWYQQTPGQGLQFLFEYFSETQRNKGNFPGRFSGRQFSNSRSEMNVSTLELGDSALYLCASSTGAGPEAFFGQGTRLTVV.

The chain couples TRBV6-5 to TRBJ1-5; TRBD1 matches at 9 bases. Germline V gene data show CDR1 as MNHEY and CDR2 as SVGAGI. V shed 7 bases, J shed 8 bases, and the junction held 6 bases outside the gene matches. The CDR3 is made up of 13 amino acids. CDR3 sequence reads: CASTPQGAKPQHF. The DNA of the CDR3 is TGTGCCAGCACCCCACAGGGGGCAAAGCCCCAGCATTTT.

This chain links TRBV9 with TRBJ2-4, with 9 nucleotides matching TRBD2. The CDR3 has 17 amino acids. V lost 2 bases and J lost 0; bases outside the gene matches: 6. Germline CDR1 SGDLS, CDR2 YYNGEE. The CDR3 loop is CASSVTSGYVAKNIQYF. CDR3 nucleotide sequence: TGTGCCAGCAGCGTGACTAGCGGCTACGTAGCCAAAAACATTCAGTACTTC.

This clone was found a few times. CDR3 protein: CASRTPGGTGELFF. The CDR3 DNA is TGTGCCAGTAGAACCCCGGGGGGGACCGGGGAGCTGTTTTTT. The chain is built from TRBV19 and TRBJ2-2; 8 bases fit TRBD2. The germline CDR1 and CDR2 sequences are LNHDA and SQIVND (reference sequence). Trimming removed 6 bases from V and 5 bases from J; junction bases left unmatched: 5. This CDR3 has 14 residues.

The chain recombines TRBV19 with TRBJ2-5, with 12 bases matching TRBD2. The junction had 4 bases not matched to a gene; V was cut back by 4 bases and J by 10 bases. Per the germline V gene, CDR1 is LNHDA and CDR2 is SQIVND (reference sequence). CDR3 length equals 13 residues. The CDR3, as DNA: TGTGCCAGTAGTACCAGACTAGCGGGGGACCAGTACTTC. This gives the protein CASSTRLAGDQYF.